The 27 T cell receptor beta chains given below trace back to one sample, sequenced in a study of tumor and adjacent non-tumor tissue in lung cancer (dated by TCRdb to 2016 to 2019). The protocol used for the library was multiplex PCR. The instrument was an Illumina HiSeq 2500. Following protocols modified from ARM-PCR, the researchers constructed TCRbeta libraries through three rounds of nested PCR with primers (Table S4). TCRdb handled the public reads itself, with Q25 trimming in fastp and clone calling in MiXCR, and kept productive beta chains. A single entry per CDR3 protein holds the most common genes and DNA from its merged rows. The sample table holds tens of thousands of distinct CDR3 sequences, of which 75% to 90% were seen once. Jointly, the top ten make up 13% of the sample. Bulk unsorted tissue served as the source for RNA extraction, and RNA quality was assessed using a NanoDrop ND-1000 and an Agilent 2100.

The specimen sequenced was lung tumor tissue. The receptors come from a woman between 45 and 60 years old with non-small cell lung cancer.

Turning to this clonotype: The junction shows a germline mismatch at one end, possibly a read error. The V and J genes are TRBV24-1 and TRBJ2-1, with D perhaps TRBD1 (5 bases). The length of the CDR3 is 14 residues. Germline V lookup: CDR1 KGHDR, CDR2 SFDVKD. CDR3 region: CATSGEQVNDEQCF. The CDR3 DNA is TGTGCCACCAGTGGAGAACAGGTTAACGATGAGCAGTGCTTC.

On this clonotype: An end of the junction does not agree with germline; a read error may underlie this. This sequence joins TRBV6-2 or TRBV6-3 and TRBJ1-1; D perhaps matches TRBD1 (5 bases). The CDR3 loop spans 13 amino acids. From germline, CDR1 is MNHEY and CDR2 SVGEGT. The CDR3: CVSSYSTGAEAFF. CDR3 DNA sequence: TGTGTCAGCAGTTACTCGACGGGGGCTGAAGCTTTCTTT.

This rearrangement joins TRBV5-1 to TRBJ2-2; the D is unclear. The CDR3 is 15 amino acids. The germline V gene encodes CDR1 SGHRS and CDR2 YFSETQ. The V gene lost 6 bases and the J gene lost 2 bases, with 14 bases spanning the gap. The CDR3 nucleotides are TGCGCCAGCATCAAGGGTGCCCTCAACACCGGGGAGCTGTTTTTT. Translating it yields CASIKGALNTGELFF.

About this clonotype itself: At one end the junction does not follow the germline gene, possibly because of a read error. The chain couples TRBV4-3 to TRBJ2-1, with D hard to call. The germline CDR1 and CDR2 sequences are LGHNA and YSLEER. The CDR3 sequence is 15 residues long. CDR3 protein: CAGSQDMGSYPEQFF. In nucleotides, the CDR3 is TGCGCCGGCAGTCAAGATATGGGTTCATATCCGGAGCAGTTCTTC.

About this clonotype: One end of the junction varies from germline; a read error may be responsible. The chain uses TRBV20-1 and TRBJ2-7; D unresolved. Germline values: CDR1 DFQATT, CDR2 SNEGSKA (reference sequence). The CDR3 spans 13 residues. CDR3 region: CGARDAVYTEQYF. In nucleotides, the CDR3 is TGCGGTGCTAGAGATGCGGTCTACACCGAGCAGTACTTC.

Remarks on this clonotype: Since no conserved phenylalanine or tryptophan closes the CDR3, a read error is the likely cause. The chain uses TRBV6-2 or TRBV6-3 and TRBJ1-5; 7 bases match TRBD1. From germline, CDR1 is MNHEY and CDR2 SVGEGT. Unmatched junction bases numbered 8, after V lost 5 bases and J lost 7 bases. CDR3 length: 14 amino acids. The CDR3 reads CASSTVTGRQPQHI. The CDR3 DNA follows: TGTGCCAGCAGTACCGTGACAGGGAGGCAGCCCCAGCATATT.

On this clonotype itself: This clone may be a read error of a much larger clone one base away. The chain links TRBV5-3 to TRBJ2-3, with 8 bases identical to TRBD2. TRBV5-3 is flagged as an ORF with uncertain function. Trimming cost V 3 bases and J 0 bases; bases outside gene matches: 6. The CDR3 totals 16 residues. CDR3 sequence (DNA): TGTGCCAGAAGCTCGAGAATAGCGGGAAGCACAGATACGCAGTATTTT. Amino acids: CARSSRIAGSTDTQYF.

This clonotype was found a few times. V gene TRBV11-2 combines with J gene TRBJ2-7; 7 nucleotides match TRBD2. V shed 9 bases, J shed 5 bases, and the junction held 19 bases outside the gene matches. This CDR3 comprises 16 residues. The V gene's germline CDR1 is SGHAT and CDR2 FQNNGV. The CDR3 spells CASRLGGLVVSDEQYF. The CDR3, as DNA: TGTGCCAGTAGGCTAGGAGGACTAGTGGTATCGGACGAGCAGTACTTC.

Notes on this clonotype: An end of the junction differs from the germline gene, which may be a read error. The chain links TRBV20-1 to TRBJ2-7, with TRBD1 as a possible D gene (5 bases). In germline, CDR1 is DFQATT, CDR2 SNEGSKA (reference sequence). This CDR3 has 13 residues. The DNA of the CDR3 is TGCAGTGCTCTAACAGGAGAGGCCTACGAGCAGCACTTC. Its protein is CSALTGEAYEQHF.

V and J are TRBV11-1 and TRBJ2-3; 9 nucleotides align to TRBD1. From germline, CDR1 is SGHAT and CDR2 FQDESV (reference sequence). This CDR3 contains 13 residues. CDR3 coding DNA: TGTGCTAGCGGAGGGACAGGGTTGGATACGCAGTATTTT. Translated, it gives CASGGTGLDTQYF.

With regard to this clonotype: At one end, the junction sequence differs from germline, possibly due to a read error. The rearrangement uses TRBV20-1 and TRBJ2-4; 8 nucleotides agree with TRBD1. CDR3 length: 17 amino acids. Germline loops: CDR1 DFQATT, CDR2 SNEGSKA (reference sequence). CDR3 loop: CSASVSGGAGSGNIHYF. For the CDR3, the DNA is TGCAGTGCCAGTGTCTCAGGGGGCGCGGGATCCGGAAACATTCACTACTTC.

This clonotype was counted many times. The chain links TRBV7-2 to TRBJ2-3; D unclear. The ends were cut back, 3 bases at V and 2 bases at J, with 12 bases in the middle. In germline, CDR1 is SGHTA, CDR2 FQGNSA. The CDR3 spans 15 residues. The CDR3 nucleotides read TGTGCCAGCAGCTTTACCGGGTTCCACACAGATACGCAGTATTTT. Its translation: CASSFTGFHTDTQYF.

In its sample, this clonotype was seen many times. The gene calls are TRBV6-2 or TRBV6-3 and TRBJ2-1, with D perhaps assigned TRBD1 or TRBD2 (5 bases each). Germline-derived CDR1 and CDR2 are MNHEY and SVGEGT. V was trimmed by 11 bases and J by 8 bases, leaving 25 bases between them. The CDR3 covers 15 residues. CDR3 amino acids: CAAQDQGPHTDEQFF. The CDR3 DNA reads as TGTGCCGCGCAAGACCAGGGACCACACACCGATGAGCAGTTCTTC.

About this clonotype itself: This likely comes from a read error, as the CDR3 has no conserved phenylalanine or tryptophan at its end. This chain joins TRBV4-3 and TRBJ2-5; TRBD1 is a possible D gene (7 bases). CDR3 length: 16 amino acids. Germline CDR1 LGHNA, CDR2 YSLEER. With 7 bases removed from V and 5 bases from J, the gap between germline ends came to 23 bases. CDR3 sequence (DNA): TGCGCCAGCAACCCTGGAGGAGGGGGCTTTGGGGAGACCCAGTACTAC. Amino acid sequence: CASNPGGGGFGETQYY.

A note on this clonotype: A read error may account for a junction end that differs from germline. The genes are TRBV20-1 and TRBJ2-2; 13 nucleotides agree with TRBD2. CDR1 and CDR2 from the germline V gene are DFQATT and SNEGSKA (reference sequence). The CDR3 length is 17 residues. CDR3 sequence reads: CSAPRLAGGRDTGELFF. The DNA of the CDR3 is TGCAGTGCACCGAGACTAGCGGGAGGTCGGGACACCGGGGAACTGTTTTTT.

Turning to this clonotype: At one end the junction does not follow the germline gene, possibly because of a read error. This chain links TRBV20-1 with TRBJ2-1, with 7 bases that match TRBD1. This CDR3 spans 15 amino acids. CDR1 is DFQATT and CDR2 is SNEGSKA in the germline V gene (reference sequence). The CDR3 nucleotides are TGCAGTGCTAGAGTTACGAGGCAGGGGGAAAATGGGCAGTTCTTC. Translated, it gives CSARVTRQGENGQFF.

In regard to this clonotype: Germline is not matched at one junction end, which may reflect a read error. The chain has TRBV4-2 and TRBJ1-2; D might be TRBD1 (5 bases). The CDR3 contains 16 residues. Per germline, CDR1 LGHNA and CDR2 YNFKEQ. CDR3 bases: TGTGTCAGCAGCCAGGACCCCCAGGGCGCGAGCTATGGCTACACCTTC. It specifies CVSSQDPQGASYGYTF.

Regarding this clonotype: Likely a read error: the CDR3 ends without its conserved phenylalanine or tryptophan. This rearrangement joins TRBV6-1 to TRBJ1-2; a weak D match, TRBD1 (6 bases). Germline lookup yields CDR1 MNHNS and CDR2 SASEGT. The CDR3 covers 14 residues. CDR3 protein: CAGSTWGGSGGYTI. As DNA, the CDR3 is TGTGCCGGCAGCACATGGGGGGGCTCCGGTGGCTACACCATC.

This chain joins TRBV20-1 and TRBJ2-1, with 8 nucleotides matching TRBD1. The germline V gene encodes CDR1 DFQATT and CDR2 SNEGSKA (reference sequence). This CDR3 has 14 amino acids. J gave up 9 bases and V 0 bases, and 7 bases lay outside the gene matches. The CDR3 spells CSARDQDREFEQFF. In DNA form, the CDR3 reads TGCAGTGCTAGAGATCAGGACAGGGAGTTTGAGCAGTTCTTC.

Details on this clonotype: Relative to the germline gene, one junction end is altered; a read error may explain this. The chain couples TRBV11-2 to TRBJ2-5, with a tentative D call TRBD2 (5 bases). This CDR3 is 13 amino acids long. Germline-derived CDR1 and CDR2 are SGHAT and FQNNGV. The CDR3 DNA is TGCGCCAGCAGCGACGCGGGTGTAAAGACCCAGTACTTC. Translated, it gives CASSDAGVKTQYF.

This chain connects TRBV6-1 to TRBJ2-7, with 7 bases matching TRBD1. Germline CDR1 MNHNS, CDR2 SASEGT. Trimming removed 4 bases from V and 4 bases from J; junction bases left unmatched: 7. The CDR3 contains 14 residues. CDR3 sequence: CASSGGTEYYEQYF. As DNA, the CDR3 is TGTGCCAGCAGTGGAGGGACAGAATATTACGAGCAGTACTTC.

This clonotype was seen at least ten times. The V call is TRBV7-2, the J call TRBJ2-7, with 8 bases aligning to TRBD2. Germline V CDR1 and CDR2: SGHTA, FQGNSA. Germline trimming cut 7 bases from V and 5 bases from J; bases unmatched to any gene: 16. This CDR3 spans 16 amino acids. CDR3 protein: CASTRMAWAGGDEQYF. The CDR3 DNA sequence: TGTGCCAGCACCCGAATGGCGTGGGCCGGGGGGGACGAGCAGTACTTC.

This clonotype is a singleton in its sample. The chain couples TRBV20-1 to TRBJ1-1; D call uncertain. Germline V lookup: CDR1 DFQATT, CDR2 SNEGSKA (reference sequence). The ends were cut back, 8 bases at V and 4 bases at J, with 17 bases in the middle. The CDR3 covers 13 residues. CDR3 nucleotide sequence: TGCAGTACCCCGAGTTGGAGAGGCACTGAAGCTTTCTTT. This translates into CSTPSWRGTEAFF.

Regarding this clonotype: An end of the junction differs from the germline gene, which may be a read error. This chain links TRBV20-1 with TRBJ1-6; D gene unclear. There are 14 residues in the CDR3. Germline CDR1 DFQATT, CDR2 SNEGSKA (reference sequence). The chain's CDR3 is CSTRSWAVDTPLHF. The CDR3 DNA follows: TGCAGTACTAGGTCGTGGGCAGTGGATACACCCCTCCACTTT.

Many counts were recorded for this clonotype. The V and J genes are TRBV5-1 and TRBJ2-7; TRBD1 matches 10 bases. With V trimmed by 0 bases and J by 5 bases, 8 bases remained unmatched. Germline loops: CDR1 SGHRS, CDR2 YFSETQ. CDR3 length: 16 residues. The CDR3: CASSLVRTGGRDEQYF. The CDR3 region has the DNA TGCGCCAGCAGCTTGGTCAGGACAGGGGGTCGCGACGAGCAGTACTTC.

A note on this clonotype: The CDR3 carries no conserved terminal phenylalanine or tryptophan, so it likely arises from a read error. Because the CDR3's place on the DNA is in doubt, the DNA is left out and the CDR3 is given as listed by TCRdb. The chain has TRBV11-2 and TRBJ1-5. Germline V lookup: CDR1 SGHAT, CDR2 FQNNGV. Counting both end residues, the CDR3 totals 13 amino acids. Here the CDR3 reads CASSLRLDQPQLV.

V usage is TRBV20-1 and J usage is TRBJ2-7; the D is unclear. In germline, CDR1 is DFQATT, CDR2 SNEGSKA (reference sequence). V was pared by 4 bases and J by 12 bases, with 19 bases between. The CDR3 is 12 residues long. CDR3 DNA sequence: TGCAGTGCTACTGCCTTCGGTAACGAGTGGTACTTC. Translated: CSATAFGNEWYF.